This TCR beta chain appears in the sequencing data of a study of cytomegalovirus exposure and HLA in healthy donors. Turning to this clone: Its specificity is unknown.

The study's findings and limits: High sensitivity and specificity were reportedly achieved when the classifier diagnosed cytomegalovirus status.

The protocol was immunoSEQ multiplex PCR, while the TCRdb copy is restricted to in-frame clones and leaves out a portion. Of some 180,000 clones in the sample, about 81% are singletons; the top ten hold roughly 1.2%. V was clipped by 4 bases and J by 9 bases; unmatched bases: 19. This CDR3 comprises 19 residues. CDR1 and CDR2 (germline): SGHNT, YYREEE (reference sequence). The receptor comes from a woman aged 25-40 years in good health and CMV-seronegative. The chain joins TRBV5-4 to TRBJ2-3; 14 bases agree with TRBD2. The sequencing input was PBMCs. The DNA for the CDR3 is TGTGCCAGCAGCCCCCAGGGACTAGCGGGAGAAGGGAGAGGGTTGACGCAGTATTTT. It codes for CASSPQGLAGEGRGLTQYF.